Ten or more counts support the clone carrying this TCR beta chain. Samples had at least 6.5 million PBMCs isolated from them. Total RNA was extracted at no less than 6 micrograms per sample. Germline CDR1 LGHDT, CDR2 YNNKEL (reference sequence). The CDR3 contains 14 residues. V lost 0 bases and J lost 5, with 10 bases in between. Primers used in a second PCR of roughly 7 to 12 cycles were a sample-barcoded 5' primer and a J-beta primer mix. TCRdb fed the 5' RACE reads into MiXCR, producing one record per CDR3 protein. The sample includes 630,000 or so distinct CDR3 sequences, around 32% seen only once; the top ten take 15%. This record comes from a study of blood T cells in healthy people across ages. Study-wide background: T cells yielded about one barcoded beta molecule per two cells through template switching.

V usage is TRBV3-1 and J usage is TRBJ2-5; the D is unclear. This TCR was sampled from a woman over 75 in good health. Sequencing was performed on blood. This chain's CDR3 is CASSQDVSRETQYF. CDR3 in DNA: TGTGCCAGCAGCCAAGACGTATCAAGGGAGACCCAGTACTTC.